These T cell receptor beta chains were read from a single sample in a study of neurological immune-mediated disorders. Using its own MiXCR run on the 5' RACE reads, TCRdb lists one record per CDR3 protein. The table shows fewer than 80,000 distinct CDR3 sequences, with less than 5.5% occurring only once. The specimen was PBMCs. Receptor source: a woman in her thirties with multiple sclerosis. Each CDR3 is given with its conserved first and last residue. Each record gives: J gene, V gene, clone size, D gene, CDR3 DNA, CDR3 protein. D genes are given only for firm matches. A row's size may be missing; if present it is once, few, many or a size class.

j_gene: TRBJ2-5
v_gene: TRBV5-1
abundance: NA
d_gene: NA
CDR3nt: TGCGCCAGCAGCCTGGGGAACAGTCAAGAGACCCAGTACTTC
CDR3aa: CASSLGNSQETQYF

j_gene: TRBJ2-5
v_gene: TRBV20-1
abundance: many
d_gene: NA
CDR3nt: TGCAGTGCTATAAGGGGTTCGAGAGAGACCCAGTACTTC
CDR3aa: CSAIRGSRETQYF

j_gene: TRBJ2-1
v_gene: TRBV7-9
abundance: NA
d_gene: TRBD1
CDR3nt: TGTGCCAGCAGACGGACAGGGGGCCCCCCGGGCCTCAATGAGCAGTTCTTC
CDR3aa: CASRRTGGPPGLNEQFF

j_gene: TRBJ1-6
v_gene: TRBV15
abundance: many
d_gene: NA
CDR3nt: TGTGCCACCAGCAGAGAGACGGGTGCAAATTCACCCCTCAACTTT
CDR3aa: CATSRETGANSPLNF

j_gene: TRBJ2-1
v_gene: TRBV5-1
abundance: many
d_gene: NA
CDR3nt: TGCGCCAGCAGCCCATCTTACAATGAGCAGTTCTTC
CDR3aa: CASSPSYNEQFF

j_gene: TRBJ2-1
v_gene: TRBV29-1
abundance: many
d_gene: NA
CDR3nt: TGCAGCATCGGGGGGTTGGCAGGGACACAGTTCTTC
CDR3aa: CSIGGLAGTQFF

j_gene: TRBJ2-3
v_gene: TRBV2
abundance: many
d_gene: NA
CDR3nt: TGTGCCAGCAGTGTAGAACGGAATTCCAGGGATTCTGCAGATACGCAGTATTTT
CDR3aa: CASSVERNSRDSADTQYF

j_gene: TRBJ2-7
v_gene: TRBV21-1
abundance: many
d_gene: NA
CDR3nt: TGTGCCAGCAGCAAAACTTCCGGGACGACTGACTTC
CDR3aa: CASSKTSGTTDF

j_gene: TRBJ2-2
v_gene: TRBV3-1
abundance: many
d_gene: TRBD2
CDR3nt: TGTGCCAGCAGCCAGATGCCCCCCGGGACTACCAACACCGGGGAGCTGTTTTTT
CDR3aa: CASSQMPPGTTNTGELFF

j_gene: TRBJ2-5
v_gene: TRBV5-1
abundance: many
d_gene: NA
CDR3nt: TGCGCCAGCAGCTTGTTCGGACCCCTCGAGGAGACCCAGTACTTC
CDR3aa: CASSLFGPLEETQYF

j_gene: TRBJ2-5
v_gene: TRBV20-1
abundance: few
d_gene: TRBD2
CDR3nt: TGCAGTGCTACAATAGCGGGGAAGGGAGAGACCCAGTACTTC
CDR3aa: CSATIAGKGETQYF

j_gene: TRBJ2-1
v_gene: TRBV29-1
abundance: many
d_gene: NA
CDR3nt: TGCAGCGTTCGAGGGGCCTCCTACAATGAGCAGTTCTTC
CDR3aa: CSVRGASYNEQFF

j_gene: TRBJ1-6
v_gene: TRBV27
abundance: few
d_gene: NA
CDR3nt: TGTGCCAGCAGCCGGACTCGGCGTATGGATAGTTCACCCCTCCACTTT
CDR3aa: CASSRTRRMDSSPLHF

j_gene: TRBJ1-2
v_gene: TRBV28
abundance: many
d_gene: NA
CDR3nt: TGTGCCAGCAGTTTAAGGGATGGCTACACCTTC
CDR3aa: CASSLRDGYTF

j_gene: TRBJ2-1
v_gene: TRBV27
abundance: many
d_gene: NA
CDR3nt: TGTGCCAGCAGTCCAGGGGGGGGGCGTCATGAGCAGTTCTTC
CDR3aa: CASSPGGGRHEQFF

j_gene: TRBJ2-1
v_gene: TRBV20-1
abundance: many
d_gene: NA
CDR3nt: TGCAGTGCTAGAAGGTGGAACGACCTGAATGAGCAGTTCTTC
CDR3aa: CSARRWNDLNEQFF

j_gene: TRBJ2-2
v_gene: TRBV20-1
abundance: many
d_gene: TRBD1
CDR3nt: TGCAGTGCTGTGGACAGGGATGTGAACACCGGGGAGCTGTTTTTT
CDR3aa: CSAVDRDVNTGELFF

j_gene: TRBJ1-5
v_gene: TRBV6-1
abundance: many
d_gene: NA
CDR3nt: TGTGCCAGCGGGGCCCCCGGGAAGGGATTACTTGGATGGAGTCCCAATCAGCCCCAGAATTTT
CDR3aa: CASGAPGKGLLGWSPNQPQNF

j_gene: TRBJ2-7
v_gene: TRBV15
abundance: many
d_gene: NA
CDR3nt: TGTGCCACCAGCAGAGGACAGCTCTCCTCCTACGAGCAGTACTTC
CDR3aa: CATSRGQLSSYEQYF